These T cell receptor beta chains were read from a single sample in a study of T cells in Graves' hyperthyroidism and ophthalmopathy. TCRdb ran MiXCR on the multiplex PCR reads and lists one entry per CDR3 protein. The sample holds 660,000 or so distinct CDR3 sequences; approximately 42% are singletons and the top ten take 7% to 7.5%. The sequencing input was peripheral blood or thyroid tissue (not recorded which). The receptors were sampled from an adult man with Graves' disease, either hyperthyroidism or ophthalmopathy (not recorded which). Each CDR3 is given with its conserved first and last residue. Fields, in order: CDR3 protein, V gene, J gene.

CASRPGTGGSYEQYF,TRBV2,TRBJ2-7
CASSLRDLGTEAFF,TRBV7-2,TRBJ1-1
CATSDNTGDNVLTF,TRBV24-1,TRBJ2-6
CATSAPLGTEAFF,TRBV24-1,TRBJ1-1
CASSSSGGRGETQYF,TRBV7-2,TRBJ2-5
CASSHATGGSNQPQHF,TRBV4-1,TRBJ1-5
CASGAVLAGQETQYF,TRBV6-5,TRBJ2-5
CASSRYSGELTEAFF,TRBV19,TRBJ1-1
CASSLMAGGQPQHF,TRBV27,TRBJ1-5
CASSMDRKETQYF,TRBV19,TRBJ2-5
CSATGQGRNQPQHF,TRBV20-1,TRBJ1-5
CASSPSLGLAGEETQYF,TRBV7-9,TRBJ2-5
CSARPSQGMGARTEAFF,TRBV20-1,TRBJ1-1
CSAGTGSEEAFF,TRBV29-1,TRBJ1-1
CASFGLQETQYF,TRBV7-2,TRBJ2-5
CASSLAGMGNQPQHF,TRBV7-2,TRBJ1-5
CATSESTTSQETQYF,TRBV24-1,TRBJ2-5
CASSHASGRGLFF,TRBV14,TRBJ1-4
CASSLAPPGNGGYTF,TRBV7-8,TRBJ1-2
CASSLGGRAQYF,TRBV12-3/TRBV12-4,TRBJ2-5